The next 18 T cell receptor beta chains were all read from a single sample in a study of blood T cell repertoires in COVID-19. Method: immunoSEQ multiplex PCR; TCRdb's copy keeps in-frame clones and lacks some. The sample has a few hundred thousand clones, 85% seen once. Sequencing was performed on peripheral blood. The source is a woman aged 18-29 years with acute or convalescent COVID-19.

The V and J genes are TRBV6-5 and TRBJ1-2; 11 positions match TRBD1. Germline-derived CDR1 and CDR2 are MNHEY and SVGAGI. Trimming removed 4 bases from V and 4 bases from J; junction bases left unmatched: 2. The CDR3 runs to 14 residues. CDR3 nucleotide sequence: TGTGCCAGCAGTTGGACAGGGGGCGGCTATGGCTACACCTTC. Residues: CASSWTGGGYGYTF.

The genes are TRBV27 and TRBJ1-4; D may be TRBD1 (6 bases). CDR3 length: 18 residues. Trimming took off 5 bases at V and 8 bases at J, with 27 bases between the two ends. Germline CDR1 and CDR2: MNHEY and SMNVEV (reference sequence). In DNA form, the CDR3 reads TGTGCCAGCAGTCCCTTCCCCCCGGGGGGGGCATTGGGCGAAAAACTGTTTTTT. Translation gives CASSPFPPGGALGEKLFF.

The rearrangement uses TRBV5-3 and TRBJ2-3; D is uncertain. TRBV5-3 is known as an ORF, though its function is uncertain. V lost 0 bases, J lost 0 bases, and 8 bases lay in between. The CDR3 sequence is 15 residues long. The CDR3 region has the DNA TGTGCCAGAAGCTTGGGCGAGACTAGCACAGATACGCAGTATTTT. Translation gives CARSLGETSTDTQYF.

The chain joins TRBV7-2 to TRBJ1-3, with 8 bases that match TRBD1. CDR1 and CDR2 (germline): SGHTA, FQGNSA. The J segment lost 4 bases and the V segment lost 5 bases, leaving 10 bases of the junction unmatched. This CDR3 has 16 residues. The chain's CDR3 is CASSPQGTGGGNTIYF. In nucleotides, the CDR3 is TGTGCCAGCAGCCCCCAAGGGACAGGCGGGGGAAACACCATATATTTT.

A note on this clone: The sample carries other DNA sequences with the same CDR3. The chain links TRBV3-1 (or the pseudogene TRBV3-2) to TRBJ1-4, with no clear D. This CDR3 is 15 amino acids long. The V end was cut by 0 bases, the J end by 0 bases, with 5 bases between. CDR1 and CDR2 (germline): LGHDT, YNNKEL (reference sequence). In DNA, the CDR3 is TGTGCCAGCAGCCAAGAGGACTCAACTAATGAAAAACTGTTTTTT. It is translated as CASSQEDSTNEKLFF.

The chain's CDR3 is CSVEAWTAVYEQYF. The CDR3 nucleotides are TGCAGCGTTGAAGCCTGGACAGCAGTCTACGAGCAGTACTTC. The genes are TRBV29-1 and TRBJ2-7; tentatively, D is TRBD1 (6 bases). Per the germline V gene, CDR1 is SQVTM and CDR2 is ANQGSEA. CDR3 length: 14 amino acids. V was trimmed by 1 base and J by 3 bases, leaving 13 bases between them.

V is TRBV7-9 and J is TRBJ1-5; D perhaps matches TRBD1 (5 bases). The ends were cut back, 1 base at V and 3 bases at J, with 16 bases in the middle. This CDR3 has 17 amino acids. In germline, CDR1 is SEHNR, CDR2 FQNEAQ (reference sequence). DNA for the CDR3: TGTGCCAGCAGCTTAGGTAGGGCGGGGGTAGTCAATCAGCCCCAGCATTTT. As protein: CASSLGRAGVVNQPQHF.

J is TRBJ1-6 and V is TRBV7-9; 8 nucleotides line up with TRBD1. Looked up from germline, CDR1 is SEHNR and CDR2 is FQNEAQ (reference sequence). J gave up 6 bases and V 5 bases, and 6 bases lay outside the gene matches. This CDR3 has 15 residues. The CDR3 DNA reads as TGTGCCAGCAGCGCGTACAGGGGGGGTAATTCACCCCTCCACTTT. It specifies CASSAYRGGNSPLHF.

The chain links TRBV25-1 to TRBJ2-3; a weak D match, TRBD1 (6 bases). The germline V gene encodes CDR1 MGHDK and CDR2 SYGVNS. This CDR3 is built from 16 residues. The V end lost 0 bases, the J end lost 1 base, and 11 bases lay between the germline ends. Written as DNA, the CDR3 is TGTGCCAGCAGTGAATATGGGCGGACAGGCACAGATACGCAGTATTTT. Translation gives CASSEYGRTGTDTQYF.

The chain's CDR3 is CASSSFGTAPKNIQYF. CDR3 DNA: TGTGCCAGCAGTTCCTTCGGGACAGCCCCCAAAAACATTCAGTACTTC. The rearrangement uses TRBV6-2 or TRBV6-3 and TRBJ2-4; TRBD1 matches 7 bases. V shed 4 bases, J shed 2 bases, and the junction held 8 bases outside the gene matches. Per germline, CDR1 MNHEY and CDR2 SVGEGT. This CDR3 region has 16 residues.

The rearrangement joins TRBV9 to TRBJ2-5; D might be TRBD1 (6 bases). CDR1 and CDR2 from the germline V gene are SGDLS and YYNGEE. Trimming took 0 bases from V and 5 from J, leaving 14 bases between them. The CDR3 runs to 15 residues. CDR3 coding DNA: TGTGCCAGCAGCGTAGCTACCACAGGGCTGGAGACCCAGTACTTC. Amino acids: CASSVATTGLETQYF.

This clone has only a few counts. This rearrangement joins TRBV27 to TRBJ2-5, with D possibly being TRBD2 (6 bases). The CDR3 spans 19 residues. Trimming left V 3 bases short and J 1 base short, with 24 bases between. Germline loops: CDR1 MNHEY, CDR2 SMNVEV (reference sequence). In DNA, the CDR3 is TGTGCCAGCAGTTTTGGTCCCATTCACCTGGGGGGTCCCCAAGAGACCCAGTACTTC. It encodes CASSFGPIHLGGPQETQYF.

The chain recombines TRBV2 with TRBJ2-2, with D possibly being TRBD2 (6 bases). The CDR3 totals 16 residues. Trimming removed 3 bases at V and 1 base at J, with 12 bases between. The germline gives CDR1 SNHLY, CDR2 FYNNEI. The CDR3 bases are TGTGCCAGCAGTGAGGAGAGACTAGTGAACACCGGGGAGCTGTTTTTT. Its protein product is CASSEERLVNTGELFF.

DNA of the CDR3: TGCGCCAGCAGCTTGGCCGGGGTCCCAGATACGCAGTATTTT. Its protein is CASSLAGVPDTQYF. The V call is TRBV5-1, the J call TRBJ2-3, with D perhaps TRBD2 (5 bases). The germline V gene has CDR1 SGHRS and CDR2 YFSETQ. CDR3 size: 14 residues. The ends were cut back, 0 bases at V and 4 bases at J, with 9 bases in the middle. Full variable domain (remainder filled in from reference TRBV5-1 and TRBJ2-3): KAGVTQTPRYLIKTRGQQVTLSCSPISGHRSVSWYQQTPGQGLQFLFEYFSETQRNKGNFPGRFSGRQFSNSRSEMNVSTLELGDSALYLCASSLAGVPDTQYFGPGTRLTVL.

V usage is TRBV11-3 and J usage is TRBJ1-3, with TRBD1 matching 7 bases. V dropped 5 bases and J dropped 0; count of bases not matched to a gene: 7. The CDR3 length is 16 residues. Germline values: CDR1 SGHNT, CDR2 YENEEA. For the CDR3, the DNA is TGTGCCAGCAGCGCCACGGGACAGAGCTCTGGAAACACCATATATTTT. It yields the protein CASSATGQSSGNTIYF.

J is TRBJ1-1 and V is TRBV5-1; 11 nucleotides line up with TRBD1. The CDR3 totals 13 residues. Germline-derived CDR1 and CDR2 are SGHRS and YFSETQ. Trimming took 3 bases from V and 7 from J; bases not matched to a gene: 2. This CDR3 is CASSSGTGGEAFF. The CDR3 nucleotides read TGCGCCAGCAGCTCAGGGACAGGGGGTGAAGCTTTCTTT.

The chain employs TRBV19 and TRBJ1-1; D gene uncertain. Trimming took off 3 bases at V and 1 base at J, with 12 bases between the two ends. The CDR3 has 15 amino acids. Germline V gene data show CDR1 as LNHDA and CDR2 as SQIVND (reference sequence). The CDR3 loop is CASSIGLTANTEAFF. The CDR3 region has the DNA TGTGCCAGTAGTATCGGTCTCACAGCGAACACTGAAGCTTTCTTT.

The chain employs TRBV29-1 and TRBJ2-3, with TRBD1 matching over 10 bases. The CDR3 length is 13 residues. With V trimmed by 5 bases and J by 5 bases, 4 bases remained unmatched. From germline, CDR1 is SQVTM and CDR2 ANQGSEA. The CDR3 spells CSVWDRGQDTQYF. CDR3 in DNA: TGCAGCGTTTGGGACAGGGGACAAGATACGCAGTATTTT.